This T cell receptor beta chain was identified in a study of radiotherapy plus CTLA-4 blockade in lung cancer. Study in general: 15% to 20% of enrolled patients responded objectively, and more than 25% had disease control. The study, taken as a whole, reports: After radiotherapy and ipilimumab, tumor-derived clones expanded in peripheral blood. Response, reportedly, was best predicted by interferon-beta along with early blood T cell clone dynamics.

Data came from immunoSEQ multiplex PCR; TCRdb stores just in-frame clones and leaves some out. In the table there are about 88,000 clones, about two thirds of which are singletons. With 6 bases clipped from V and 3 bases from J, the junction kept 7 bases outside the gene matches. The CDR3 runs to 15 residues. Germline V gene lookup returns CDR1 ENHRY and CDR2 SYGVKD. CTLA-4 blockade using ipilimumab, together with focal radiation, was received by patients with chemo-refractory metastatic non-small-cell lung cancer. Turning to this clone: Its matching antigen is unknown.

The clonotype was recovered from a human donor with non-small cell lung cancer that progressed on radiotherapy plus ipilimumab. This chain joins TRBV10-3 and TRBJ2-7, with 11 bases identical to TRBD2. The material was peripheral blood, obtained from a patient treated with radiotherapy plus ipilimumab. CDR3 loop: CAIRNPGTSGYEQYF. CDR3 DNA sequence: TGTGCCATCAGGAATCCCGGGACTAGCGGCTACGAGCAGTACTTC.